This T cell receptor (beta chain) emerged from a study of response to subunit inactivated influenza vaccine (dated by TCRdb to between 2018 and 2020). Regarding the complete study: The study used deep quantitative T cell receptor repertoire profiling to track responses to a trivalent subunit inactivated influenza vaccine. The research as a whole found: The authors suggested that each seasonal influenza vaccination may recruit only a limited number of new T cells.

For CDR1 and CDR2, the germline V gene lists LGHNA and YNFKEQ. The V and J ends are trimmed by 1 base and 8 bases, leaving 9 bases between them. Counted from cysteine to phenylalanine, this CDR3 has 13 amino acids. This entry keeps only the CDR3 DNA: 39 bases, framed from base 1. This clonotype was counted between two and nine times. The target of this receptor is not known. Per-nucleotide qualities are absent, and no much larger clonotype sits a single base away. Library preparation was by RT-PCR. Sequenced using an Illumina HiSeq 2500. The raw public reads went through TCRdb reprocessing: fastp at Q25, MiXCR clone calling, in-frame beta chains kept. Each CDR3 protein gets just one entry, which takes the most common genes and DNA from the rows behind it. This sample has a few hundred thousand distinct CDR3 sequences in its table, and 12% to 15% of those were observed once. 11% of the sample rests with the top ten.

The sequencing here drew on PBMCs from blood, taken 11 to 12 days after vaccination. The TCR originated in a man aged 50 to 60 who received an inactivated influenza vaccine. Donor details come from another sample of the same person, matched by shared clones. The chain was built from TRBV4-2 and TRBJ2-1, with the D segment identity uncertain. Here is the DNA: TGTGCCAGCAGCCAAGTGGGTACAGATGAGCAGTTCTTC. This is translated as CASSQVGTDEQFF.